This T cell receptor (beta chain) is drawn from a study of T-cell reconstitution after alpha-beta-depleted transplantation in children. General study results and limits: T-cell counts and diversity at one year post-transplant came mainly from newly produced T cells. Approximately two months post-transplant, alpha-beta T cells reportedly originated from several hundred expanded graft clones. After transplant, high TCRbeta diversity at day 60 in some patients arose from surviving recipient T cells and thymic progenitors.

A few counts support this clonotype. The antigen is unknown. The authors prepared the TCRbeta library with unique molecular identifiers. Each CDR3 protein is one row after TCRdb ran MiXCR on the PCR reads. The table lists roughly 340,000 distinct CDR3 sequences, about 16% of them singletons. CDR1 and CDR2 (germline): LGHNA, YSLEER. There are 14 residues in the CDR3. V gave up 5 bases and J gave up 4 bases, with 13 bases separating them. This sequence was found in a male patient aged 2 to 9 who had a stem cell transplant for acute lymphoblastic leukemia, so the T cells may come from the graft donor. Sequences were derived from PBMCs, mostly from graft donor cells, sampled 360 days after TCRalphabeta/CD19-depleted stem cell transplant. The chain has TRBV4-3 and TRBJ2-3, with D hard to call. This chain's CDR3 is CASSSMKVADTQYF. The CDR3 nucleotides are TGCGCCAGCAGCTCCATGAAAGTGGCAGATACGCAGTATTTT.